Each of the 8 T cell receptor beta chains below was sequenced from the same sample in a study of control samples from healthy donors and cancer patients (dated by TCRdb to between 2020 and 2021). The receptor library was made with the immunoSEQ multiplex PCR assay. Here the immuneACCESS table is served through TCRdb, limited to in-frame sequences with V and J called. Missing clones are a known gap in these copies; in checked studies unresolved V genes cover under half, and the rest lacks a known reason. This sample has 120,000 or so clones in its table, and about 90% of those were observed once. The biggest ten clones account for more than 1.5% of the sample. The specimen was blood. The receptor set was obtained from a man aged 18 to 30 in good health.

The chain is built from TRBV6-5 and TRBJ1-2, with TRBD1 as a possible D gene (5 bases). The V end lost 7 bases, the J end lost 5 bases, and 17 bases lay between the germline ends. The CDR3 contains 14 residues. CDR1 is MNHEY, CDR2 SVGAGI, per germline. The CDR3 here is CASTGGTLGYGYTF. Written as DNA, the CDR3 is TGTGCCAGCACCGGCGGGACCCTGGGGTATGGCTACACCTTC.

The genes are TRBV10-3 and TRBJ1-2, with 7 bases lining up with TRBD1. V shed 0 bases and J 1 base; nucleotides not matched to a gene: 2. Germline CDR1 and CDR2: ENHRY and SYGVKD. The CDR3 has 15 residues. The CDR3 sequence: CAISESGGYNYGYTF. CDR3 nucleotides: TGTGCCATCAGTGAGTCAGGGGGCTATAACTATGGCTACACCTTC.

V usage is TRBV5-6 and J usage is TRBJ1-2; D is ambiguous. CDR1 and CDR2 (germline): SGHDT, YYEEEE. Trimming removed 1 base at V and 7 bases at J, with 20 bases between. The CDR3 has 16 amino acids. DNA of the CDR3: TGTGCCAGCAGCTTGCCTGGCGGAGTAGGCGTAGGTGGCTACACCTTC. It codes for CASSLPGGVGVGGYTF.

The chain links TRBV20-1 to TRBJ1-5, with D unresolved. Looked up from germline, CDR1 is DFQATT and CDR2 is SNEGSKA (reference sequence). The V gene lost 0 bases and the J gene lost 7 bases, with 4 bases spanning the gap. The CDR3 runs 11 residues. The CDR3 reads CSARDEQPQHF. CDR3 nucleotides: TGCAGTGCTAGAGATGAACAGCCCCAGCATTTT.

The chain employs TRBV10-1 and TRBJ2-7, with a tentative D call TRBD1 (5 bases). The ends were cut back, 5 bases at V and 0 bases at J, with 8 bases in the middle. In germline, CDR1 is WNHNN, CDR2 SYGVQD (reference sequence). The CDR3 consists of 13 residues. The CDR3: CASSRQSSYEQYF. The CDR3 region has the DNA TGCGCCAGCAGTCGACAGAGCTCCTACGAGCAGTACTTC.

This chain uses TRBV9 with TRBJ2-1; D may be TRBD1 or TRBD2 (6 bases each). CDR1 SGDLS and CDR2 YYNGEE come from the germline V gene. The germline V and J ends were trimmed by 2 bases and 7 bases, with 19 bases remaining between them. The CDR3 covers 16 residues. The CDR3 DNA reads as TGTGCCAGCAGCGTGGCGGGAAGAGGGGGTGGGAATGAGCAGTTCTTC. Protein sequence: CASSVAGRGGGNEQFF.

This clone was detected only once. This chain links TRBV3-1 (or the pseudogene TRBV3-2) with TRBJ1-5, with 9 bases lining up with TRBD1. CDR1 is LGHDT and CDR2 is YNNKEL in the germline V gene (reference sequence). The CDR3 covers 15 residues. J lost 10 bases, V lost 0 bases, and 7 bases had no gene match. The CDR3 nucleotides read TGTGCCAGCAGCCAAGACGGGACAGGGAAAGTACCCCAGCATTTT. Amino acid sequence: CASSQDGTGKVPQHF.

This clone came up once. The chain employs TRBV27 and TRBJ2-7; TRBD2 matches at 8 bases. The trim removed 5 bases at V and 6 bases at J, leaving 6 bases unmatched. CDR1 and CDR2 from the germline V gene are MNHEY and SMNVEV (reference sequence). The CDR3 loop spans 13 amino acids. The CDR3 region has the DNA TGTGCCAGCAGTCCGGGACTAGAAAGCGAGCAGTACTTC. Its translation: CASSPGLESEQYF.